Listed below are T cell receptor beta chains from one sample, sequenced in a study of cytomegalovirus exposure and HLA in healthy donors. Some clones are missing from TCRdb's copy, which holds only in-frame ones; the method was immunoSEQ multiplex PCR. Among approximately 150,000 clones, around 84% were seen once, and the ten largest hold 2% to 3%. Material for sequencing was PBMCs. These receptors were collected from a boy younger than 10 in good health and CMV-seronegative. CDR3s include the opening cysteine and the closing phenylalanine or tryptophan. D genes are given only for firm matches. Clone sizes are given selectively: once, few, many, or a class where the clone is expanded.

j_call	d_call	clone_size	v_call	cdr3_aa	cdr3_nt
TRBJ2-7	-	-	TRBV6-1	CASSVQGRSYEQYF	TGTGCCAGCAGTGTGCAGGGAAGGTCTTACGAGCAGTACTTC
TRBJ2-3	-	-	TRBV9	CASSVRTTPTDTQYF	TGTGCCAGCAGCGTTAGGACTACCCCCACAGATACGCAGTATTTT
TRBJ2-5	TRBD2	-	TRBV19	CASSIREGGRETQYF	TGTGCCAGTAGTATCCGTGAGGGAGGGCGAGAGACCCAGTACTTC
TRBJ2-7	-	-	TRBV6-1	CASSEALSGTYEQYF	TGTGCCAGCAGTGAAGCGCTGTCAGGCACCTACGAGCAGTACTTC
TRBJ2-7	TRBD1	-	TRBV7-3	CASRGRDRANEQYF	TGTGCCAGCAGAGGCCGGGACAGGGCCAACGAGCAGTACTTC
TRBJ1-3	-	-	TRBV9	CASSEDRDSGNTIYF	TGTGCCAGCAGCGAGGATCGGGACTCGGGAAACACCATATATTTT
TRBJ1-2	TRBD1	-	TRBV6-5	CASSRDRGLSYTF	TGTGCCAGCAGTCGGGACAGGGGGTTAAGCTACACCTTC
TRBJ1-6	-	once	TRBV5-1	CASSLDPGEHSPLHF	TGCGCCAGCAGCTTGGATCCAGGGGAACATTCACCCCTCCACTTT
TRBJ1-2	TRBD1	once	TRBV5-1	CASSLDAGGDGYTF	TGCGCCAGCAGCTTGGATGCAGGGGGCGATGGCTACACCTTC
TRBJ1-5	TRBD1	-	TRBV19	CASGVGQGFRGGNQPQHF	TGTGCCAGTGGTGTCGGACAGGGGTTTCGTGGCGGAAATCAGCCCCAGCATTTT
TRBJ2-7	-	few	TRBV5-1	CASSPLRATYEQYF	TGCGCCAGCAGCCCCCTCAGGGCTACCTACGAGCAGTACTTC
TRBJ1-1	-	once	TRBV27	CASRPIQENTEAFF	TGTGCCAGCAGACCGATACAGGAAAACACTGAAGCTTTCTTT
TRBJ2-7	TRBD1	few	TRBV7-3	CASSPGTGPSYEQYF	TGTGCCAGCAGCCCCGGGACAGGACCCTCCTACGAGCAGTACTTC
TRBJ2-3	-	-	TRBV29-1	CSAKRGTDTQYF	TGCAGCGCGAAGCGGGGCACAGATACGCAGTATTTT
TRBJ2-5	-	-	TRBV7-2	CASSVTGFRGLGETQYF	TGTGCCAGCAGCGTAACCGGGTTTAGAGGGTTGGGGGAGACCCAGTACTTC
TRBJ2-7	-	-	TRBV10-3	CAISDGPTYYEQYF	TGTGCCATCAGTGATGGGCCTACCTATTACGAGCAGTACTTC
TRBJ2-7	-	-	TRBV4-1	CASSHEGNPYDEQYF	TGCGCCAGCAGCCATGAGGGTAATCCCTACGACGAGCAGTACTTC
TRBJ1-1	TRBD1	-	TRBV9	CASSRTADRGEEAFF	TGTGCCAGCAGCCGAACCGCCGACAGGGGAGAAGAGGCTTTCTTT
TRBJ1-3	-	-	TRBV6-5	CASSQRVRPGNTIYF	TGTGCCAGCAGCCAGAGGGTTCGGCCTGGAAACACCATATATTTT
TRBJ1-2	TRBD1	-	TRBV7-2	CASSLGQGIYGYTF	TGTGCCAGCAGCTTAGGACAGGGAATATATGGCTACACCTTC
TRBJ1-5	-	-	TRBV6-1	CATRGAPQPQHF	TGTGCCACGCGGGGTGCCCCTCAGCCCCAGCATTTT
TRBJ2-4	TRBD1	-	TRBV4-1	CASSLSRRGNIQYF	TGCGCCAGCAGCCTAAGCCGCAGGGGGAACATTCAGTACTTC
TRBJ2-3	TRBD1	once	TRBV25-1	CASSDGDSHSTDTQYF	TGTGCCAGCAGTGATGGGGACAGCCATAGCACAGATACGCAGTATTTT
TRBJ1-6	-	-	TRBV7-9	CASSLMTGLKALHF	TGTGCCAGCAGCCTAATGACAGGCCTAAAAGCCCTCCACTTT
TRBJ1-2	-	-	TRBV2	CASRVTPNYGYTF	TGTGCCAGCAGGGTCACACCAAACTATGGCTACACCTTC
TRBJ1-6	-	-	TRBV9	CASSVATETRGVNSPLHF	TGTGCCAGCAGCGTAGCTACGGAGACCCGGGGAGTGAATTCACCCCTCCACTTT
TRBJ1-6	-	-	TRBV27	CASRSGQPQPLHF	TGTGCCAGCAGATCGGGACAACCCCAACCCCTCCACTTT
TRBJ2-7	TRBD2	-	TRBV6-4	CASSVSGESSYEQYF	TGTGCCAGCAGTGTTAGCGGGGAGAGCTCCTACGAGCAGTACTTC
TRBJ2-1	TRBD2	-	TRBV5-5	CASSGTSGLENEQFF	TGTGCCAGCAGCGGGACTAGCGGATTAGAGAATGAGCAGTTCTTC
TRBJ2-3	TRBD2	-	TRBV7-6	CASSPGLAGGRGTDTQYF	TGTGCCAGCAGCCCGGGACTAGCGGGGGGTAGGGGCACAGATACGCAGTATTTT
TRBJ1-4	TRBD1	once	TRBV6-1	CASRRTGPGEKLFF	TGTGCCAGCAGAAGGACAGGGCCGGGTGAAAAACTGTTTTTT
TRBJ1-1	TRBD1	-	TRBV5-1	CASSHTGGEEARNTEAFF	TGCGCCAGCAGCCACACAGGGGGCGAGGAAGCCAGAAACACTGAAGCTTTCTTT
TRBJ2-3	TRBD1	-	TRBV15	CATTRQGATLGNTQYF	TGTGCCACCACCAGACAGGGGGCGACTCTCGGTAATACGCAGTATTTT
TRBJ2-7	-	-	TRBV27	CASSTGTRYIF	TGTGCCAGCAGTACCGGGACACGGTACATCTTC
TRBJ2-7	TRBD2	-	TRBV5-4	CASSDRLAVGYEQYF	TGTGCCAGCAGCGACAGACTAGCGGTAGGCTACGAGCAGTACTTC
TRBJ2-1	TRBD2	-	TRBV19	CASSGLGTSGPNEQFF	TGTGCCAGTAGTGGACTCGGGACTAGCGGTCCTAATGAGCAGTTCTTC
TRBJ2-5	-	-	TRBV11-3	CASSLGRLRETQYF	TGTGCCAGCAGCTTAGGTAGATTGCGGGAGACCCAGTACTTC
TRBJ1-3	-	-	TRBV12-5	CASATGVSGNTIYF	TGTGCTAGTGCGACAGGAGTCTCTGGAAACACCATATATTTT
TRBJ2-3	TRBD1	medium-sized	TRBV6-4	CASSLDPGQGSDTQYF	TGTGCCAGCAGTCTAGACCCGGGACAGGGCTCAGATACGCAGTATTTT
TRBJ2-2	TRBD2	-	TRBV4-1	CASSQEAGSTGELFF	TGCGCCAGCAGCCAAGAAGCGGGGAGCACCGGGGAGCTGTTTTTT
TRBJ1-5	-	-	TRBV2	CASSEEGGGPQHF	TGTGCCAGCAGTGAAGAGGGTGGAGGGCCCCAGCATTTT
TRBJ2-5	TRBD2	-	TRBV2	CATKRTNLAGGLQETQYF	TGTGCCACCAAGAGGACAAACCTAGCGGGGGGCCTCCAAGAGACCCAGTACTTC
TRBJ2-1	TRBD2	-	TRBV11-2	CASSLFRGLAGEREFF	TGTGCCAGCAGCCTTTTCCGCGGGCTAGCGGGAGAGAGGGAGTTCTTC
TRBJ2-7	-	-	TRBV4-3	CASSQEVTGTTYEQYF	TGCGCCAGCAGCCAAGAGGTTACGGGAACGACCTACGAGCAGTACTTC
TRBJ2-7	-	-	TRBV2	CASSAGHPGTSYEQYF	TGTGCCAGCAGCGCGGGGCACCCCGGAACCTCCTACGAGCAGTACTTC
TRBJ1-3	TRBD1	-	TRBV28	CASSSGQGVNTIYF	TGTGCCAGCAGTTCGGGACAGGGCGTGAACACCATATATTTT
TRBJ2-3	TRBD2	-	TRBV5-1	CASNSAPVAGGSDTQYF	TGCGCCAGCAACTCTGCCCCTGTAGCGGGGGGGTCCGATACGCAGTATTTT
TRBJ2-7	TRBD1	-	TRBV4-1	CASSQMGQGDSYEQYF	TGCGCCAGCAGCCAAATGGGACAGGGGGATTCCTACGAGCAGTACTTC
TRBJ1-5	-	-	TRBV20-1	CSARDRGPQHF	TGCAGTGCTAGAGATAGGGGACCCCAGCATTTT